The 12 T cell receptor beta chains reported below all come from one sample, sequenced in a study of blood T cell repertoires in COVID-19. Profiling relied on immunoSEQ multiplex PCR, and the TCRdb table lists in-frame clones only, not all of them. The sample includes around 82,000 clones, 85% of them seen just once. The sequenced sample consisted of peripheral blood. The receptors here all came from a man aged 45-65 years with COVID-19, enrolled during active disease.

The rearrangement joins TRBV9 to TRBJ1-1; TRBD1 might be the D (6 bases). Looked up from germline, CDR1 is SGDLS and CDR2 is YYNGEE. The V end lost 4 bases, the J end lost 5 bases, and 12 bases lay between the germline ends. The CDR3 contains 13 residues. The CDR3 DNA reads TGTGCCAGCAGCATAACAGGGATGACTGAAGCTTTCTTT. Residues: CASSITGMTEAFF.

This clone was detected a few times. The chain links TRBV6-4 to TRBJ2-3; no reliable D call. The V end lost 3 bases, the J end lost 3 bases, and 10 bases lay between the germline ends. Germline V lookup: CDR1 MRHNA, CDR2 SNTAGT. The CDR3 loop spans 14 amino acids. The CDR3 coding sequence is TGTGCCAGCAGTGAAACGGGTTTAACAGATACGCAGTATTTT. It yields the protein CASSETGLTDTQYF.

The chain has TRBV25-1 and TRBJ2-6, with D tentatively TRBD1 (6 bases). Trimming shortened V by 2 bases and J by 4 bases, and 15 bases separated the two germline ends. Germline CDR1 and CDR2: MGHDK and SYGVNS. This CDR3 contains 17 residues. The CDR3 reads CASSEPTGTAGANVLTF. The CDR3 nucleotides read TGTGCCAGCAGTGAACCTACAGGGACGGCCGGGGCCAACGTCCTGACTTTC.

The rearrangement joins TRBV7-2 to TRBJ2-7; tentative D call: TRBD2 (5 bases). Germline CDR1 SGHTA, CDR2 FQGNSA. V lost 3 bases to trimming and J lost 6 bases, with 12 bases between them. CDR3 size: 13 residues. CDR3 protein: CASSFGSPGEQYF. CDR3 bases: TGTGCCAGCAGCTTTGGGAGCCCCGGCGAGCAGTACTTC. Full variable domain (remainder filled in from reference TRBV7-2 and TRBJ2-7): GAGVSQSPSNKVTEKGKDVELRCDPISGHTALYWYRQSLGQGLEFLIYFQGNSAPDKSGLPSDRFSAERTGGSVSTLTIQRTQQEDSAVYLCASSFGSPGEQYFGPGTRLTVT.

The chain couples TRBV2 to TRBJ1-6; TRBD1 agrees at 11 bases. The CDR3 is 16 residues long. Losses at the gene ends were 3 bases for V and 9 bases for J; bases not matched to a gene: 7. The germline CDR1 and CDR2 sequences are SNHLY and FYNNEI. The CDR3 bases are TGTGCCAGCAGTGATCGTGTGGGGACAGGGGGTTCACCCCTCCACTTT. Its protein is CASSDRVGTGGSPLHF.

The CDR3 is CASSRGGHIVGNSPLHF. The CDR3 DNA is TGTGCCAGCAGCCGCGGGGGGCACATCGTTGGGAATTCACCCCTCCACTTT. The gene calls are TRBV28 and TRBJ1-6, with a tentative D call TRBD1 (6 bases). Germline CDR1 and CDR2: MDHEN and SYDVKM. The ends were cut back, 6 bases at V and 7 bases at J, with 22 bases in the middle. CDR3 size: 17 residues.

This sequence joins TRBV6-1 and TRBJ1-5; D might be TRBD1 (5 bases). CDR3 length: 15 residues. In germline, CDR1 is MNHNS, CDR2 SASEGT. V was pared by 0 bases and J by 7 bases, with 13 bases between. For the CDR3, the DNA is TGTGCCAGCAGTGAAGCGCGGGGGAAGGGACAGCCCCAGCATTTT. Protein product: CASSEARGKGQPQHF.

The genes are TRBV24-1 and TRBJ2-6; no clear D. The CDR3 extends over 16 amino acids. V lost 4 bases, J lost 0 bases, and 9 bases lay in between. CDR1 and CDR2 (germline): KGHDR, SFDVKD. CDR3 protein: CATSDSVLSGANVLTF. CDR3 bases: TGTGCCACCAGTGACTCAGTTCTCTCTGGGGCCAACGTCCTGACTTTC.

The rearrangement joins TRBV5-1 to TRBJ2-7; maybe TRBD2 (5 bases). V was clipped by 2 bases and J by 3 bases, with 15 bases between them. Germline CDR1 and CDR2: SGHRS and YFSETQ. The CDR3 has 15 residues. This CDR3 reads CASSLAPSGDYEQYF. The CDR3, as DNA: TGCGCCAGCAGCTTAGCTCCGAGCGGAGACTACGAGCAGTACTTC.

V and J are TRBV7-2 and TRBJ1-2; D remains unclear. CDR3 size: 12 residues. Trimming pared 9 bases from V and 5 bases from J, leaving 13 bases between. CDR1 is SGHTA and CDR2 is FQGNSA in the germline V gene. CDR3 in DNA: TGTGCCAGTACTAATCCCCTATATGGCTACACCTTC. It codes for CASTNPLYGYTF.

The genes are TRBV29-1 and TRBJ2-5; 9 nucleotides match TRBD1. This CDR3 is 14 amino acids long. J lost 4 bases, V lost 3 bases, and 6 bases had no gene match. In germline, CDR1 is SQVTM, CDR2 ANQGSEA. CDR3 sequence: CSVEWHRGPETQYF. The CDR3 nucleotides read TGCAGCGTTGAGTGGCACAGGGGGCCAGAGACCCAGTACTTC.

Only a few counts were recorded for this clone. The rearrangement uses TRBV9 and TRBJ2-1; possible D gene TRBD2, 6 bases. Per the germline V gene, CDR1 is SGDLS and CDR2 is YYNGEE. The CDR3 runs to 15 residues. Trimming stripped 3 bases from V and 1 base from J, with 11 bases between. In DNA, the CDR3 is TGTGCCAGCAGCGGGTCGGGGGAATCCTACAATGAGCAGTTCTTC. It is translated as CASSGSGESYNEQFF.